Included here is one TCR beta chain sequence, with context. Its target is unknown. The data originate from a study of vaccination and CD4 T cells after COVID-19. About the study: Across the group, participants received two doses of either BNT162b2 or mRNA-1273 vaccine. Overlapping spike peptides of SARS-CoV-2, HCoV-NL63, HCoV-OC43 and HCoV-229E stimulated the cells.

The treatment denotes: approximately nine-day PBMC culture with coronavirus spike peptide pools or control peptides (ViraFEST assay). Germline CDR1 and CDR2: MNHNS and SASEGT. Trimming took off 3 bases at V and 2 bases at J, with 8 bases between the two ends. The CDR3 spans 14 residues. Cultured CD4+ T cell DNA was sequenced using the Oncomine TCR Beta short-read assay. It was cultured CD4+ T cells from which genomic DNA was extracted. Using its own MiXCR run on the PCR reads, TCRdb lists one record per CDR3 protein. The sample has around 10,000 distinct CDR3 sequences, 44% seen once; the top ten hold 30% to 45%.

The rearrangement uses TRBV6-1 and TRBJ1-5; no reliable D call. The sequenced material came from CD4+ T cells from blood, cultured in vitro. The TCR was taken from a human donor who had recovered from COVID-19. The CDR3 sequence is CASSDGGGNQPQHF. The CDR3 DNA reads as TGTGCCAGCAGTGACGGCGGTGGCAATCAGCCCCAGCATTTT.